One sample yielded the 14 T cell receptor beta chains listed below, sequenced in a study of tumor and adjacent non-tumor tissue in lung cancer. TCRbeta libraries were built with three rounds of nested PCR, modified from ARM-PCR. TCRdb reprocessed the multiplex PCR reads via MiXCR and lists one record per CDR3 protein. This table holds about 110,000 distinct CDR3 sequences, about 75% found once. The template was RNA from unsorted bulk tissue. The specimen was lung tumor tissue. Source of these receptors: a woman in her sixties or seventies with non-small cell lung cancer.

Notes on this clonotype: In this CDR3 the conserved last residue, phenylalanine or tryptophan, is missing, so a read error is likely. J is TRBJ1-6 and V is TRBV11-2, with unresolved D. This CDR3 comprises 14 residues. The germline V gene has CDR1 SGHAT and CDR2 FQNNGV. Trimming left V 0 bases short and J 6 bases short, with 6 bases between. The CDR3 DNA sequence: TGTGCCAGCAGCTTAGAAGTCAGTAATTCACCCCTCCACTCT. Translating gives CASSLEVSNSPLHS.

For this clonotype: One junction end does not reproduce the germline sequence, and a read error may be involved. The chain couples TRBV4-3 to TRBJ1-2; D gene unclear. Looked up from germline, CDR1 is LGHNA and CDR2 is YSLEER. The CDR3 contains 14 residues. In nucleotides, the CDR3 is TGCGCCAACAGCCAAGATCTGGGAGTTGATGGTTACACCTTC. This encodes CANSQDLGVDGYTF.

In the case of this clonotype: Germline and junction disagree at one end, which may indicate a read error. The chain links TRBV4-3 to TRBJ2-6; 7 bases are shared with TRBD1. This CDR3 contains 16 residues. Germline-derived CDR1 and CDR2 are LGHNA and YSLEER. The CDR3 is CASSQIGGGGAKVLTF. In nucleotides, the CDR3 is TGCGCCAGCAGCCAGATAGGGGGCGGTGGGGCCAAGGTCCTGACTTTC.

Concerning this clonotype: The conserved closing phenylalanine or tryptophan is absent in this CDR3, likely reflecting a read error. CDR3 in DNA: TGTGCCAGCAGCTTCGGGACGGATAACTATGCCTACACCTGC. It specifies CASSFGTDNYAYTC. The chain is built from TRBV5-6 and TRBJ1-2; tentatively, D is TRBD1 (5 bases). Germline V gene sequence: CDR1 SGHDT, CDR2 YYEEEE. The CDR3 runs 14 residues.

As to this clonotype: One end of the junction fails to match germline, which may point to a read error. The rearrangement joins TRBV4-1 to TRBJ2-4, with 7 bases that match TRBD1. The germline gives CDR1 MGHRA, CDR2 YSYEKL. The length of the CDR3 is 17 residues. The CDR3 is CASSQSASTGILYIQYF. The CDR3 nucleotides read TGCGCCAGCAGCCAAAGTGCCTCGACAGGGATTTTGTACATTCAATACTTC.

This clonotype was counted a few times. Sequence at one end of the junction differs from germline and may be a read error. The chain uses TRBV5-6 and TRBJ1-1; 10 bases line up with TRBD1. The CDR3 is 15 residues long. The germline gives CDR1 SGHDT, CDR2 YYEEEE. CDR3 in amino acids: CASSPGTGVDTEVFF. CDR3 DNA: TGTGCCAGCAGTCCCGGGACAGGGGTGGACACTGAAGTTTTCTTT.

A remark on this clonotype: Sequence at one end of the junction differs from germline and may be a read error. CDR3 nucleotides: TGTGCCAGCAGCTTAGAGTCGATTAGCGGGAGCCAGAATGAGCAGGTCTTC. This codes for CASSLESISGSQNEQVF. The J gene is TRBJ2-1, the V gene TRBV11-3, with 9 positions matching TRBD2. Germline V gene lookup returns CDR1 SGHNT and CDR2 YENEEA. This CDR3 spans 17 amino acids.

About this clonotype: A much bigger clone sits one base away, suggesting this may be a read error. The J gene is TRBJ2-5, the V gene TRBV30, with D perhaps matching TRBD1 (6 bases). The V end lost 0 bases, the J end lost 6 bases, and 17 bases lay between the germline ends. CDR3 length: 15 residues. The germline CDR1 and CDR2 sequences are GTSNPN and SVGIG (reference sequence). For the CDR3, the DNA is TGTGCCTGGAGTGTTCGGGCAGGGGATTTGAAGACCCAGTACTTC. This codes for CAWSVRAGDLKTQYF.

As regards this clonotype: One base away lies a much larger clone, so this may be a sequencing read error. The chain combines TRBV4-3 with TRBJ2-3, with 10 bases aligning to TRBD2. Germline trimming cut 1 base from V and 7 bases from J; bases unmatched to any gene: 8. From germline, CDR1 is LGHNA and CDR2 YSLEER. CDR3 size: 16 residues. CDR3 nucleotides: TGCGCCAGCAGCCAAGCCAGCGGGAGGGGGGTAAATACGCAGTATTTT. Protein product: CASSQASGRGVNTQYF.

Comments on this clonotype: Being one base from a much bigger clone, this may be a read error. V is TRBV6-5 and J is TRBJ2-3; D might be TRBD2 (6 bases). Germline V gives CDR1 MNHEY, CDR2 SVGAGI. The CDR3 is 13 residues long. Written as DNA, the CDR3 is TGTGCCAGCAGACTCCTCGGAGGGGATACGAAGTATTTT. Its translation is CASRLLGGDTKYF.

This clonotype has only a few counts. The rearrangement joins TRBV5-4 to TRBJ2-1; D is possibly TRBD1 (6 bases). This CDR3 region has 16 residues. Germline V CDR1 and CDR2: SGHNT, YYREEE (reference sequence). Trimming left V 4 bases short and J 10 bases short, with 24 bases between. This CDR3 reads CASSPPQTALRGEQFF. CDR3 DNA: TGTGCCAGCAGCCCCCCCCAGACAGCTTTGAGGGGGGAGCAGTTCTTC.

This clonotype was recorded only once. Mismatch with germline at one junction end may stem from a read error. This sequence joins TRBV6-5 and TRBJ1-1, with a possible D match to TRBD1 (5 bases). Germline CDR1 MNHEY, CDR2 SVGAGI. This CDR3 contains 14 residues. The CDR3 loop reads CGSSYSRQSTEAFF. For the CDR3, the DNA is TGTGGCAGCAGTTACTCGAGACAGAGCACTGAAGCTTTCTTT.

Concerning this clonotype: One junction end disagrees with the germline gene, perhaps due to a read error. The chain carries TRBV6-6 and TRBJ1-6, with D unclear. Germline CDR1 and CDR2: MNHNY and SVGAGI (reference sequence). The CDR3 runs to 17 residues. The DNA for the CDR3 is TGTGCCAGCAGTTATGATGAAGAGAGCTCTTATAATCCACCCCTCCACTTT. Translating it yields CASSYDEESSYNPPLHF.

To note about this clonotype: Since a much larger clone is just one base distant, this may be a read error. The V call is TRBV5-4, the J call TRBJ2-3; TRBD2 aligns across 7 bases. The CDR3 contains 15 residues. Germline CDR1 reads SGHNT; CDR2 reads YYREEE (reference sequence). The DNA for the CDR3 is TGTGCCATCAGCCCGGGGGGACCTAGCACAGATACGCAGTATTTT. Translated: CAISPGGPSTDTQYF.